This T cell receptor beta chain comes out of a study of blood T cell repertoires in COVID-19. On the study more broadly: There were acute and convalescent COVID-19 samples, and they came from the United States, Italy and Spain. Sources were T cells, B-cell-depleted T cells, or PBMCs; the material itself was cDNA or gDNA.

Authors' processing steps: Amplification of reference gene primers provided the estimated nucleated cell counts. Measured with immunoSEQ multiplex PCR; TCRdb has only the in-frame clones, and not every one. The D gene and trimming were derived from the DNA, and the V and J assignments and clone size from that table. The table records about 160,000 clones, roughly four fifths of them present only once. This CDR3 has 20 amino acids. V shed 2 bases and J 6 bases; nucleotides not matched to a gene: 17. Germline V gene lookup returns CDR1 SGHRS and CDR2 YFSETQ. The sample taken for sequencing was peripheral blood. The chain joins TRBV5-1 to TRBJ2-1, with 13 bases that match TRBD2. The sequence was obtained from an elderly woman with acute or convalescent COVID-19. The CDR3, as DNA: TGCGCCAGCAGCTTTTACCTAGGACTAGCGGGAGTATGGGAAGGCAATGAGCAGTTCTTC. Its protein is CASSFYLGLAGVWEGNEQFF.